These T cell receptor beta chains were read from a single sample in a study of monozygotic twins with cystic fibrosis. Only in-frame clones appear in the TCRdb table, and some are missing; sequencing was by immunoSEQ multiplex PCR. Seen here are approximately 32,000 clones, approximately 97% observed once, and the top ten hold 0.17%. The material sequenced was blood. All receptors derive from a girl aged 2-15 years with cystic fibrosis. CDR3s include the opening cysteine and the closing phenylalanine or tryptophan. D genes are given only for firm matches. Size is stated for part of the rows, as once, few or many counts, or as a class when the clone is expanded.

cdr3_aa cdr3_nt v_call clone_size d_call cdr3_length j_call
CASSRGASGSDEQFF TGTGCCAGCAGCCGAGGGGCTAGCGGGAGTGATGAGCAGTTCTTC TRBV7-9 - TRBD2 15 TRBJ2-1
CASSLVSVNTEAFF TGTGCCAGCAGCTTAGTATCTGTGAACACTGAAGCTTTCTTT TRBV11-2 few - 14 TRBJ1-1
CASSPPGAGPLGYGYTF TGTGCCAGCAGTCCTCCTGGGGCGGGACCGCTTGGCTATGGCTACACCTTC TRBV28 - - 17 TRBJ1-2
CASSVDPGRDTGELFF TGTGCCAGCAGCGTAGACCCAGGGCGCGACACCGGGGAGCTGTTTTTT TRBV9 - - 16 TRBJ2-2
CASSVGLAGSPLYF TGTGCCAGCAGCGTCGGACTAGCGGGCTCACCCCTGTACTTC TRBV7-3 - TRBD2 14 TRBJ2-7
CASSSPETNTEAFF TGTGCCAGCAGCTCCCCTGAGACGAACACTGAAGCTTTCTTT TRBV7-3 - - 14 TRBJ1-1
CASSARTDQETQYF TGTGCCAGCTCAGCTCGGACGGACCAAGAGACCCAGTACTTC TRBV18 - - 14 TRBJ2-5
CASSVGGDTGELFF TGTGCCAGCAGCGTAGGGGGGGACACCGGGGAGCTGTTTTTT TRBV25-1 - - 14 TRBJ2-2
CAISYASRGRGTGELFF TGTGCCATCAGTTACGCTTCCAGGGGGCGAGGCACCGGGGAGCTGTTTTTT TRBV10-3 - TRBD1 17 TRBJ2-2
CASRDKDGTEAFF TGTGCCAGCAGAGATAAGGACGGCACTGAAGCTTTCTTT TRBV28 - - 13 TRBJ1-1
CASSVSPGGYNTEAFF TGTGCCAGCAGCGTTTCCCCGGGGGGCTACAACACTGAAGCTTTCTTT TRBV9 - - 16 TRBJ1-1